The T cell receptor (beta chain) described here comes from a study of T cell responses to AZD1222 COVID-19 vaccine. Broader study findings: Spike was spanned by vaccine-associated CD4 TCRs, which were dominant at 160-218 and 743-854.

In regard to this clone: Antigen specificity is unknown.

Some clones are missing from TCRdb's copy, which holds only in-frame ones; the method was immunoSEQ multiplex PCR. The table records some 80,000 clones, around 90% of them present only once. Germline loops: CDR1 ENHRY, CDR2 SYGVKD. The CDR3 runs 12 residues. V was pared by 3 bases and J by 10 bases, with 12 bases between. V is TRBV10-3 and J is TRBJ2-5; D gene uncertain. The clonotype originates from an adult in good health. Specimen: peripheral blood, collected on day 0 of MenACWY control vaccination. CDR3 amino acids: CAISEDSLVQYF. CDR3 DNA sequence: TGTGCCATCAGTGAAGACTCCTTGGTCCAGTACTTC.